Listed here are 23 T cell receptor beta chains from one sample, sequenced in a study of technical replicates of blood from four donors. Sequencing was performed with immunoSEQ multiplex PCR; in TCRdb, only in-frame clones are kept and a portion is missing. The profile shows about 83,000 clones, more than 90% of them singletons. The material sequenced was T cells isolated from PBMCs. These receptors were collected from a human donor in good health.

J is TRBJ2-5 and V is TRBV30, with a weak D call TRBD2 (5 bases). The length of the CDR3 is 15 residues. The V end was cut by 7 bases, the J end by 0 bases, with 18 bases between. Per germline, CDR1 GTSNPN and CDR2 SVGIG (reference sequence). The CDR3 DNA sequence: TGTGCCTACAAGCCCTACGAGGGATACCAAGAGACCCAGTACTTC. It translates to CAYKPYEGYQETQYF.

The J gene is TRBJ1-1, the V gene TRBV4-2, with 7 bases fitting TRBD1. Unmatched junction bases numbered 6, after V lost 4 bases and J lost 1 base. The CDR3 totals 15 residues. Germline assignment: CDR1 LGHNA and CDR2 YNFKEQ. The CDR3: CASSRQGTANTEAFF. The CDR3 bases are TGTGCCAGCAGCCGACAGGGTACGGCGAACACTGAAGCTTTCTTT.

The table lists this clone with a count of one. This sequence joins TRBV5-1 and TRBJ2-7; 12 positions agree with TRBD2. The CDR3 is made up of 15 amino acids. The germline CDR1 and CDR2 sequences are SGHRS and YFSETQ. Germline trimming cut 4 bases from V and 2 bases from J; bases unmatched to any gene: 4. The CDR3 sequence is CASSTTSGSAYEQYF. Written as DNA, the CDR3 is TGCGCCAGCAGCACGACTAGCGGGAGTGCCTACGAGCAGTACTTC.

This chain connects TRBV5-6 to TRBJ2-7; D uncertain. This CDR3 spans 13 amino acids. V lost 0 bases, J lost 6 bases, and 10 bases lay in between. Per the germline V gene, CDR1 is SGHDT and CDR2 is YYEEEE. CDR3 loop: CASSLVPLVEQYF. CDR3 coding DNA: TGTGCCAGCAGCTTGGTTCCCCTTGTCGAGCAGTACTTC.

The chain employs TRBV5-1 and TRBJ2-5; 8 bases align to TRBD2. Per germline, CDR1 SGHRS and CDR2 YFSETQ. After removal of 0 bases from V and 10 bases from J, the junction contained 5 bases not matched to a gene. The CDR3 contains 13 residues. The CDR3 DNA sequence: TGCGCCAGCAGCTTGGGGGGTAGCGGGGACCAGTACTTC. Protein product: CASSLGGSGDQYF.

V usage is TRBV7-6 and J usage is TRBJ1-1; 12 nucleotides match TRBD1. This CDR3 has 15 residues. With 10 bases clipped from V and 4 bases from J, the junction kept 10 bases outside the gene matches. CDR1 is SGHVS, CDR2 FNYEAQ, per germline. CDR3 sequence reads: CATQRDRGQGTEAFF. CDR3 nucleotides: TGTGCCACCCAACGGGACAGGGGGCAGGGCACTGAAGCTTTCTTT.

This clone has just one count. The J gene is TRBJ2-6, the V gene TRBV5-5; D remains ambiguous. This CDR3 spans 15 amino acids. V lost 0 bases and J 5 bases, leaving 9 bases between the germline ends. Germline V gene sequence: CDR1 SGHKS, CDR2 YYEKEE (reference sequence). The CDR3 protein is CASSLVTYWANVLTF. The DNA for the CDR3 is TGTGCCAGCAGCTTGGTAACTTACTGGGCCAACGTCCTGACTTTC.

This chain joins TRBV6-5 and TRBJ2-3; 7 positions match TRBD1. Germline trimming cut 4 bases from V and 4 bases from J; bases unmatched to any gene: 11. CDR1 and CDR2 (germline): MNHEY, SVGAGI. This CDR3 is 16 amino acids long. The CDR3 region has the DNA TGTGCCAGCAGTTTGAGAGGCAGGACAGGATCAGATACGCAGTATTTT. It codes for CASSLRGRTGSDTQYF.

CDR3 residues: CASSLAPYNYGYTF. The CDR3 DNA is TGTGCCAGCAGCTTAGCCCCTTATAACTATGGCTACACCTTC. V and J are TRBV11-3 and TRBJ1-2; D is ambiguous. CDR3 length equals 14 residues. Germline values: CDR1 SGHNT, CDR2 YENEEA. V lost 1 base, J lost 1 base, and 7 bases lay in between.

The chain links TRBV6-5 to TRBJ2-1, with D possibly matching TRBD2 (6 bases). The ends were cut back, 6 bases at V and 0 bases at J, with 12 bases in the middle. The CDR3 sequence is 15 residues long. Germline V gene data show CDR1 as MNHEY and CDR2 as SVGAGI. CDR3: CASRAGLPSYNEQFF. The CDR3 bases are TGTGCCAGCAGGGCGGGACTCCCCTCCTACAATGAGCAGTTCTTC.

This rearrangement joins TRBV7-9 to TRBJ2-7; tentative D call: TRBD2 (7 bases). Trimming took 5 bases from V and 4 from J, leaving 12 bases between them. The germline gives CDR1 SEHNR, CDR2 FQNEAQ (reference sequence). CDR3 length: 13 residues. The CDR3 here is CASSRGGAYEQYF. For the CDR3, the DNA is TGTGCCAGCAGCCGTGGGGGGGCTTACGAGCAGTACTTC.

The chain is built from TRBV19 and TRBJ1-2, with 8 nucleotides matching TRBD1. CDR1 is LNHDA and CDR2 is SQIVND in the germline V gene (reference sequence). CDR3 length: 14 residues. J gave up 8 bases and V 5 bases, and 10 bases lay outside the gene matches. The CDR3: CASSARRTGNGYTF. CDR3 sequence (DNA): TGTGCCAGTAGTGCCCGGCGGACAGGGAACGGCTACACCTTC.

The chain couples TRBV28 to TRBJ2-6, with a possible D match to TRBD2 (5 bases). The CDR3 is 16 amino acids. CDR1 and CDR2 (germline): MDHEN, SYDVKM. Deletions cut 3 bases from V and 2 bases from J, with 11 bases between. The CDR3 region is CASSFEGPAGANVLTF. Written as DNA, the CDR3 is TGTGCCAGCAGTTTCGAGGGCCCTGCTGGGGCCAACGTCCTGACTTTC. Complete variable domain (other parts from reference TRBV28 and TRBJ2-6): DVKVTQSSRYLVKRTGEKVFLECVQDMDHENMFWYRQDPGLGLRLIYFSYDVKMKEKGDIPEGYSVSREKKERFSLILESASTNQTSMYLCASSFEGPAGANVLTFGAGSRLTVL.

This clone appeared once. The chain couples TRBV4-1 to TRBJ2-1; TRBD2 matches 8 bases. The CDR3 consists of 18 residues. Germline CDR1 is MGHRA and CDR2 is YSYEKL. The V gene end was trimmed by 0 bases and the J gene end by 3 bases; junction bases not matched to a gene: 10. CDR3 protein: CASSQDEGAGVLYNEQFF. The CDR3 nucleotides are TGCGCCAGCAGCCAAGACGAGGGAGCGGGGGTACTCTACAATGAGCAGTTCTTC.

The V gene is TRBV18, the J gene TRBJ2-7; 13 nucleotides line up with TRBD2. The CDR3 sequence is 15 residues long. V lost 4 bases, J lost 3 bases, and 3 bases stayed unmatched. Germline V gene data show CDR1 as KGHSH and CDR2 as LQKENI. CDR3 in DNA: TGTGCCAGCTCACTCACTAGCGGGAGGGACTACGAGCAGTACTTC. It specifies CASSLTSGRDYEQYF.

The chain uses TRBV5-4 and TRBJ2-1; tentative D call: TRBD2 (7 bases). Germline values: CDR1 SGHNT, CDR2 YYREEE (reference sequence). The CDR3 runs to 14 residues. Trimming took 1 base from V and 5 from J, leaving 10 bases between them. The CDR3, as DNA: TGTGCCAGCAGCTTGCGGGGGGCCGACAATGAGCAGTTCTTC. Its translation: CASSLRGADNEQFF.

This clone has only one observation. This chain connects TRBV11-2 to TRBJ1-2; D uncertain. The V end was cut by 3 bases, the J end by 4 bases, with 12 bases between. This CDR3 region has 14 residues. Germline V gene data show CDR1 as SGHAT and CDR2 as FQNNGV. CDR3 residues: CASSFQAVPYGYTF. DNA of the CDR3: TGTGCCAGCAGCTTCCAGGCAGTACCCTATGGCTACACCTTC.

This rearrangement joins TRBV5-6 to TRBJ2-5; 8 bases map to TRBD1. Germline-derived CDR1 and CDR2 are SGHDT and YYEEEE. The J segment lost 5 bases and the V segment lost 4 bases, leaving 4 bases of the junction unmatched. This CDR3 contains 13 residues. CDR3 nucleotides: TGTGCCAGCAGCAAACAGGGGGTGGAGACCCAGTACTTC. This encodes CASSKQGVETQYF. The full variable domain, rest sourced from reference TRBV5-6 and TRBJ2-5, is DAGVTQSPTHLIKTRGQQVTLRCSPKSGHDTVSWYQQALGQGPQFIFQYYEEEERQRGNFPDRFSGHQFPNYSSELNVNALLLGDSALYLCASSKQGVETQYFGPGTRLLVL.

This chain joins TRBV13 and TRBJ2-1, with 9 positions matching TRBD1. Germline V gene lookup returns CDR1 PRHDT and CDR2 FYEKMQ (reference sequence). The V gene end was trimmed by 3 bases and the J gene end by 11 bases; junction bases not matched to a gene: 17. This CDR3 is built from 17 residues. The CDR3 region is CASSLFSGGTGLYQQFF. CDR3 coding DNA: TGTGCCAGCAGCTTGTTCTCAGGCGGGACAGGGCTATATCAGCAGTTCTTC.

The chain couples TRBV19 to TRBJ2-7, with TRBD2 matching over 7 bases. J was trimmed by 1 base and V by 8 bases; bases with no gene match: 14. From germline, CDR1 is LNHDA and CDR2 SQIVND (reference sequence). The CDR3 runs 16 residues. CDR3 residues: CASSRRTSGGSYEQYF. Written as DNA, the CDR3 is TGTGCCAGTTCCCGTAGGACATCGGGGGGATCCTACGAGCAGTACTTC.

This clone showed up just once. The chain is built from TRBV6-6 and TRBJ1-1; 7 nucleotides line up with TRBD1. With 5 bases clipped from V and 4 bases from J, the junction kept 4 bases outside the gene matches. Germline V gene data show CDR1 as MNHNY and CDR2 as SVGAGI (reference sequence). The CDR3 totals 13 residues. CDR3 in amino acids: CASSPQGSTEAFF. The CDR3 region has the DNA TGTGCCAGCAGTCCACAGGGGAGCACTGAAGCTTTCTTT.

The chain recombines TRBV7-2 with TRBJ2-6, with a weak D call TRBD1 (5 bases). Trimming removed 5 bases from V and 0 bases from J, with 17 bases in between. The CDR3 contains 18 residues. The germline V gene has CDR1 SGHTA and CDR2 FQGNSA. CDR3 in amino acids: CASSASIRGTSGANVLTF. The DNA of the CDR3 is TGTGCCAGCAGCGCGTCCATAAGGGGTACCTCTGGGGCCAACGTCCTGACTTTC.

This clone was observed once. V usage is TRBV6-1 and J usage is TRBJ2-1, with 7 bases lining up with TRBD2. Germline V gene data show CDR1 as MNHNS and CDR2 as SASEGT. With V trimmed by 0 bases and J by 3 bases, 11 bases remained unmatched. The CDR3 sequence is 18 residues long. CDR3 region: CASSEAGGKLGRYNEQFF. The CDR3, as DNA: TGTGCCAGCAGTGAAGCCGGGGGGAAGTTAGGGCGCTACAATGAGCAGTTCTTC.